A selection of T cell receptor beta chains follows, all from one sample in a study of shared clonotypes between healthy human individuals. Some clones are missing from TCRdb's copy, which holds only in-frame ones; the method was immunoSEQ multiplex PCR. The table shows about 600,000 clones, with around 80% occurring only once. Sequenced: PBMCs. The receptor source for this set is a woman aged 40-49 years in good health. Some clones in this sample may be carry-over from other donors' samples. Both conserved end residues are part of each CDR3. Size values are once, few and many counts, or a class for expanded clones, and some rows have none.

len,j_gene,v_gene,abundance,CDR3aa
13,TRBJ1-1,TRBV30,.,CAWSRLRNTEAFF
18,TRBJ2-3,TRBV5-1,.,CASSLDPGQGTSTDTQYF
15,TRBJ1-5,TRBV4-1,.,CASSQTVWSNQPQHF
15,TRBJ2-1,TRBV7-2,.,CASSPGTGPYNEQFF
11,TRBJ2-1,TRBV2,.,CASSEVYEQFF
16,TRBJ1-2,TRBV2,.,CASSEVGQGAAYGYTF
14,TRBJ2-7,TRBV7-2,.,CASSLVLASYEQYF
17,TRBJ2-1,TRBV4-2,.,CASSQSQMTGAYNEQFF
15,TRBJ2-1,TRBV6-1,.,CASSAGQPTYNEQFF
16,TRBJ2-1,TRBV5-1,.,CASSLAPAGGNNEQFF
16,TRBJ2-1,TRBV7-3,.,CASSLNTGDHSNEQFF
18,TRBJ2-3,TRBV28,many,CASSLTLAAFSSTDTQYF
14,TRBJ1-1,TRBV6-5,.,CASSPTNMNTEAFF
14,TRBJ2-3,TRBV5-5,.,CASSLGTSTDTQYF
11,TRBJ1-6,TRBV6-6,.,CASSQGSPLHF
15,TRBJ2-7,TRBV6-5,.,CASEGTSGSSYEQYF
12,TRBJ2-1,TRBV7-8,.,CASSLGYNEQFF
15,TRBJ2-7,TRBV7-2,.,CASAPGSGDGYEQYF
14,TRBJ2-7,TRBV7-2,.,CASSFGVLYGEQYF
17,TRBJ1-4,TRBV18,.,CASSPRPSTAPNEKLFF
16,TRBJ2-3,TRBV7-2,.,CTSSSGLAGPTDTQYF
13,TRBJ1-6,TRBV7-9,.,CASSAGYNSPLHF
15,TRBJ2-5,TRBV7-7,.,CASSMGLAGKETQYF
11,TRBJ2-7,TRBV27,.,CASSLYDEQYF
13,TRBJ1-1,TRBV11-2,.,CASSPHMNTEAFF
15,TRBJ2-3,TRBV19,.,CASTRNSGSTDTQYF
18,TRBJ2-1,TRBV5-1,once,CASSVGLAGADAYNEQFF
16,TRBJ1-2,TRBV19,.,CASSIQGAGGASGYTF
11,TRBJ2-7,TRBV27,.,CASSLSHEQYF
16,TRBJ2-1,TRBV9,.,CASSVDGRSSYNEQFF